A selection of T cell receptor beta chains follows, all from one sample in a study of response to subunit inactivated influenza vaccine. TCRdb reprocessed the RT-PCR reads with MiXCR, giving one entry per CDR3 protein. This table has 490,000 or so distinct CDR3 sequences, 6% to 9% appearing once. The sequenced sample was PBMCs from blood, obtained 23 months after vaccination. Receptor source: a man aged 50 to 75 who received an inactivated influenza vaccine. CDR3s include the opening cysteine and the closing phenylalanine or tryptophan. The D gene is left open where the match is weak. Size is omitted from some rows. Given values are once, few, many or a class for expanded clones.

>few|TRBV7-2|NA|TRBJ1-5
TGTGCCAGCAGCTTTGAAACAGGGAGGGATCAGCCCCAGCATTTT
CASSFETGRDQPQHF
>few|TRBV5-1|TRBD1|TRBJ1-4
TGCGCCAGCAGCTTGGGGACAGGGGGAGATGAAAAACTGTTTTTT
CASSLGTGGDEKLFF
>many|TRBV20-1|TRBD2|TRBJ2-1
TGCAGTGCTAGAGATTTGGCTAGCGGGAGCTCCTACAATGAGCAGTTCTTC
CSARDLASGSSYNEQFF
>NA|TRBV6-1|NA|TRBJ2-7
TGTGCCAGCAGGACAGTGAGGGGGGCTCGGACGTACGAGCAGTACTTC
CASRTVRGARTYEQYF
>few|TRBV6-1|TRBD1|TRBJ1-1
TGTGCCAGCAGTCATGGACAGGGAGCCGTTCTGGGAGCTTTCTTT
CASSHGQGAVLGAFF
>many|TRBV12-3/TRBV12-4|NA|TRBJ2-4
TGTGCCAGCAGTTTGTCGTACAAAAACATTCAGTACTTC
CASSLSYKNIQYF
>few|TRBV6-1|NA|TRBJ1-2
TGTGCCAGCAGTGAAACCGCAGCGGCAGGAGGCTACACCTTC
CASSETAAAGGYTF
>many|TRBV6-1|NA|TRBJ2-5
TGTGCCAGCAGGGGCGGGACAGAAGAGACCCAGTACTTC
CASRGGTEETQYF
>NA|TRBV9|NA|TRBJ2-1
TGTGCCAGCAGCGTAGTTGGGACAACATCCTACAATGAGCAGTTCTTC
CASSVVGTTSYNEQFF
>many|TRBV29-1|NA|TRBJ2-5
TGCAGCGTTGAACCTTTGGGTGACCAAGAGACCCAGTACTTC
CSVEPLGDQETQYF
>NA|TRBV4-2|NA|TRBJ2-1
TGTGCCAGCAGCGCTTGGGGGCAGGCGGATTCGAATGAGCAGTTCTTC
CASSAWGQADSNEQFF
>many|TRBV20-1|NA|TRBJ1-2
TGCAGTGCTTTTAACCAGGGAGATGGCTACACCTTC
CSAFNQGDGYTF
>NA|TRBV6-2/TRBV6-3|NA|TRBJ1-1
TGTGCCAGCAGTCCCGGGGTCGGGGGGCGAACGAACACTGAAGCTTTCTTT
CASSPGVGGRTNTEAFF
>few|TRBV2|NA|TRBJ2-3
TGTGCCAGCAGTGGGCGTTTTTCAAGCGGGCATGGGGGTAATACGCAGTATTTT
CASSGRFSSGHGGNTQYF
>many|TRBV28|NA|TRBJ2-3
TGTGCCAGCAGTTTAAGCCGGCCGGCAACTACGCAGTATTTT
CASSLSRPATTQYF
>few|TRBV7-2|TRBD2|TRBJ2-1
TGTGCCAGCAAATTAGCGGGAGGGTACAATGAGCAGTTCTTC
CASKLAGGYNEQFF
>few|TRBV12-3/TRBV12-4|TRBD1|TRBJ1-5
TGTGCCAGCAGTCCCCGGCCAGGGGGGTCGTATAGCAATCAGCCCCAGCATTTT
CASSPRPGGSYSNQPQHF
>many|TRBV20-1|NA|TRBJ2-4
TGCAGTGCTGCCCAAACAGGGTCCAAAAACATTCAGTACTTC
CSAAQTGSKNIQYF
>NA|TRBV27|NA|TRBJ1-2
TGTGCCAGCAGTTTCGCGGTTGGCTATGGCTACACCTTC
CASSFAVGYGYTF
>few|TRBV9|TRBD2|TRBJ2-5
TGTGCCAGCAGTTCCCAGCGGGGGGGCCTGGAGACCCAGTACTTC
CASSSQRGGLETQYF
>NA|TRBV5-1|TRBD2|TRBJ2-3
TGCGCCAGCAGAAAAAGCGGGGGGCCCCCAGATACGCAGTATTTT
CASRKSGGPPDTQYF
>many|TRBV9|NA|TRBJ2-2
TGTGCCAGCAGCGTGGCGACCGGGGAGCTGTTTTTT
CASSVATGELFF
>NA|TRBV6-5|TRBD1|TRBJ2-3
TGTGCCAGCAGTTACTCTCCCATAGGACAGGGCACAGATACGCAGTATTTT
CASSYSPIGQGTDTQYF
>many|TRBV20-1|NA|TRBJ2-3
TGCAGTGCTAGGACAGGTAGTGCAGATACGCAGTATTTT
CSARTGSADTQYF
>NA|TRBV20-1|TRBD1|TRBJ2-7
TGCAGTGCCAGGACAGGGGGCACGGTAGGGGAGCAGTACTTC
CSARTGGTVGEQYF
>NA|TRBV12-3/TRBV12-4|TRBD2|TRBJ2-1
TGTGCCAGCAGTTTTGCGGGGGGGCACAATGAGCAGTTCTTC
CASSFAGGHNEQFF
>many|TRBV11-2|TRBD1|TRBJ2-1
TGTGCCAGCAGCTCTCGGACAGGGGTCGCCTACAATGAGCAGTTCTTC
CASSSRTGVAYNEQFF